The 25 T cell receptor beta chains below come from one sample, sequenced in a study of blood T cells in healthy people across ages. The use of a sample-barcoded 5' primer and a J-beta primer mix characterized a second PCR of roughly 6 to 11 cycles. TCRdb fed the 5' RACE reads into MiXCR, producing one record per CDR3 protein. The sample gives approximately 940,000 distinct CDR3 sequences, roughly 48% of which show up once; 13% is in the top ten. Sequencing was performed on blood. The receptors come from a man aged 30 to 39 in good health.

This clonotype was detected a few times. The chain uses TRBV12-3 or TRBV12-4 and TRBJ1-1; TRBD1 aligns across 10 bases. The ends lost 6 bases at V and 5 bases at J; junction bases unmatched: 9. This CDR3 has 15 residues. CDR3 coding DNA: TGTGCCAGCAGCTTGCGGACAGGGGGGGATACTGAAGCTTTCTTT. Translation gives CASSLRTGGDTEAFF.

V is TRBV12-3 or TRBV12-4 and J is TRBJ1-5, with D maybe TRBD1 (5 bases). CDR3 length: 12 amino acids. Trimming cost V 3 bases and J 7 bases, with 7 bases left between them. CDR3 residues: CASSFGGQPQHF. Written as DNA, the CDR3 is TGTGCCAGCAGTTTTGGGGGACAGCCCCAGCATTTT.

The sample holds a few counts of this clonotype. The V call is TRBV10-3, the J call TRBJ2-3; D is unresolved. V lost 6 bases to trimming and J lost 5 bases, with 18 bases between them. CDR1 and CDR2 from the germline V gene are ENHRY and SYGVKD. This CDR3 has 15 amino acids. The CDR3 sequence is CAISPGPRAEDTQYF. CDR3 DNA sequence: TGTGCCATCAGCCCCGGGCCCAGAGCCGAAGATACGCAGTATTTT.

V usage is TRBV6-5 and J usage is TRBJ1-2, with D hard to call. V was cut by 8 bases and J by 12 bases, with 19 bases left in between. Germline values: CDR1 MNHEY, CDR2 SVGAGI. The CDR3 is made up of 12 amino acids. CDR3 bases: TGTGCCAGCGGGCAGTACTATGTTGTCGACACCTTC. Amino acids: CASGQYYVVDTF.

A few counts support this clonotype. The rearrangement uses TRBV2 and TRBJ1-2; D is ambiguous. The V gene lost 4 bases and the J gene lost 0 bases, with 12 bases spanning the gap. CDR3 length: 15 amino acids. Germline loops: CDR1 SNHLY, CDR2 FYNNEI. The CDR3 DNA is TGTGCCAGCAGTGTGGCACGGGCTACTAACTATGGCTACACCTTC. Protein product: CASSVARATNYGYTF. Full variable domain (rest looked up from reference TRBV2 and TRBJ1-2): EPEVTQTPSHQVTQMGQEVILRCVPISNHLYFYWYRQILGQKVEFLVSFYNNEISEKSEIFDDQFSVERPDGSNFTLKIRSTKLEDSAMYFCASSVARATNYGYTFGSGTRLTVV.

The chain has TRBV27 and TRBJ1-1, with 7 bases that match TRBD1. Trimming took 0 bases from V and 6 from J; bases not matched to a gene: 13. Germline CDR1 and CDR2: MNHEY and SMNVEV (reference sequence). This CDR3 contains 17 residues. CDR3: CASSLSGGEGAKAEAFF. The CDR3 DNA reads as TGTGCCAGCAGTTTATCGGGGGGGGAGGGGGCGAAGGCTGAAGCTTTCTTT.

This clonotype occurred once. A read error may produce the germline difference seen at one junction end. The V and J genes are TRBV12-3 or TRBV12-4 and TRBJ1-2; D is perhaps TRBD1 (6 bases). The CDR3 loop spans 15 amino acids. This CDR3 reads CVSSLVQGGGYGYTF. In nucleotides, the CDR3 is TGTGTCAGCAGTTTGGTCCAAGGGGGAGGGTATGGCTACACCTTC.

The chain carries TRBV3-1 and TRBJ2-5; no reliable D call. Germline V gene data show CDR1 as LGHDT and CDR2 as YNNKEL (reference sequence). The CDR3 consists of 15 residues. V lost 1 base to trimming and J lost 1 base, with 10 bases between them. The CDR3 here is CASSQGLGFQETQYF. CDR3 sequence (DNA): TGTGCCAGCAGCCAAGGGTTAGGGTTCCAAGAGACCCAGTACTTC.

Comments on this clonotype: One end of the junction fails to match germline, which may point to a read error. V gene TRBV20-1 combines with J gene TRBJ1-3; D is perhaps TRBD1 (6 bases). Germline CDR1 and CDR2: DFQATT and SNEGSKA (reference sequence). The CDR3 extends over 14 amino acids. The CDR3 sequence is CSAIRGIAGNTVYF. The CDR3 bases are TGCAGTGCTATCAGGGGAATTGCTGGAAACACCGTATATTTT.

The chain recombines TRBV6-5 with TRBJ2-3; 11 bases match TRBD2. The CDR3 contains 19 residues. The germline CDR1 and CDR2 sequences are MNHEY and SVGAGI. V was clipped by 7 bases and J by 1 base; unmatched bases: 16. CDR3 protein: CASNSDSGGALLGTDTQYF. DNA of the CDR3: TGTGCCAGCAATTCGGATAGCGGGGGGGCCTTATTGGGCACAGATACGCAGTATTTT.

This chain joins TRBV6-6 and TRBJ1-2; D ambiguous. Germline loops: CDR1 MNHNY, CDR2 SVGAGI (reference sequence). V dropped 7 bases and J dropped 6 bases, with 15 bases sitting between them. The CDR3 consists of 13 residues. This CDR3 is CASTEGGHNGYTF. The CDR3 DNA follows: TGTGCCAGCACCGAGGGTGGGCATAATGGCTACACCTTC.

This rearrangement joins TRBV7-3 to TRBJ2-1, with D possibly being TRBD1 or TRBD2 (6 bases each). Looked up from germline, CDR1 is SGHTA and CDR2 is FQGTGA. V dropped 3 bases and J dropped 2 bases, with 17 bases sitting between them. The CDR3 consists of 17 residues. CDR3 loop: CASSFGTLAPPYNEQFF. The CDR3, as DNA: TGTGCCAGCAGCTTTGGGACACTAGCTCCTCCCTACAATGAGCAGTTCTTC.

A word on this clonotype: Given a much more abundant clone one base away, this may be a read error. This chain connects TRBV25-1 to TRBJ1-2; D is undetermined. The CDR3 runs 13 residues. Looked up from germline, CDR1 is MGHDK and CDR2 is SYGVNS. The CDR3 sequence: CASSESEEYDYTF. CDR3 coding DNA: TGTGCCAGCAGTGAATCAGAGGAGTATGACTACACCTTC.

The chain couples TRBV25-1 to TRBJ2-7, with D maybe TRBD2 (7 bases). With 10 bases removed from V and 2 bases from J, the gap between germline ends came to 15 bases. The CDR3 spans 13 residues. Germline CDR1 is MGHDK and CDR2 is SYGVNS. CDR3 nucleotides: TGTGCCACCCGCGGGGGCAGGGCCTACGAGCAGTACTTC. It yields the protein CATRGGRAYEQYF.

The chain recombines TRBV7-3 with TRBJ2-7; no firm D call. In germline, CDR1 is SGHTA, CDR2 FQGTGA. Trimming removed 2 bases at V and 7 bases at J, with 12 bases between. The CDR3 runs 13 residues. The CDR3 nucleotides are TGTGCCAGCAGCTTAGAGTACTTTGCTGAGCAGTACTTC. It is translated as CASSLEYFAEQYF.

A few counts support this clonotype. The V and J genes are TRBV5-1 and TRBJ1-1, with TRBD1 identical over 8 bases. The V and J ends lost 1 base and 1 base, in that order; junction bases with no gene match: 3. This CDR3 is 15 amino acids long. Per germline, CDR1 SGHRS and CDR2 YFSETQ. The CDR3 loop reads CASSLSQGANTEAFF. CDR3 sequence (DNA): TGCGCCAGCAGCTTGTCGCAGGGGGCGAACACTGAAGCTTTCTTT. Combining the CDR3 with reference TRBV5-1 and TRBJ1-1 gives the whole variable domain KAGVTQTPRYLIKTRGQQVTLSCSPISGHRSVSWYQQTPGQGLQFLFEYFSETQRNKGNFPGRFSGRQFSNSRSEMNVSTLELGDSALYLCASSLSQGANTEAFFGQGTRLTVV.

The chain uses TRBV28 and TRBJ2-5; a possible D gene is TRBD2 (5 bases). The CDR3 is made up of 11 amino acids. The V end lost 5 bases, the J end lost 9 bases, and 10 bases lay between the germline ends. Germline values: CDR1 MDHEN, CDR2 SYDVKM. The CDR3 nucleotides read TGTGCCAGCAGTGCATCGGAGGCCCAGTACTTC. Residues: CASSASEAQYF.

CDR3 sequence reads: CASARGAFWSGGYTF. The CDR3 bases are TGTGCCAGCGCCCGCGGGGCTTTCTGGTCGGGTGGCTACACCTTC. The rearrangement links TRBV11-2 to TRBJ1-2, with D perhaps matching TRBD1 (5 bases). Germline CDR1 SGHAT, CDR2 FQNNGV. CDR3 length: 15 amino acids. Trimming removed 8 bases at V and 7 bases at J, with 23 bases between.

This clonotype was counted ten times or more. The V gene is TRBV6-6, the J gene TRBJ2-1, with TRBD1 identical over 10 bases. With 6 bases clipped from V and 5 bases from J, the junction kept 7 bases outside the gene matches. The CDR3 is 15 amino acids. Looked up from germline, CDR1 is MNHNY and CDR2 is SVGAGI (reference sequence). This CDR3 reads CASSLPGQGNNEQFF. The CDR3 DNA sequence: TGTGCCAGCAGCCTGCCGGGACAGGGGAACAATGAGCAGTTCTTC.

The genes are TRBV7-2 and TRBJ2-1; no definite D call. The CDR3 runs to 16 residues. The germline CDR1 and CDR2 sequences are SGHTA and FQGNSA. V shed 0 bases and J shed 2 bases, with 11 bases lying between them. In nucleotides, the CDR3 is TGTACCAGCAGCTTAGCACCCCTCAACACCTACAATGAGCAGTTCTTC. Translated: CTSSLAPLNTYNEQFF.

The chain employs TRBV12-3 or TRBV12-4 and TRBJ2-5; D unclear. Gene TRBJ2-7 matches the end of the DNA better, so the J call may be wrong. The CDR3 consists of 12 residues. The CDR3 DNA reads as TGTGCCAGCAGCCGAACAGCGCACGAGCAGTACTTC. It is translated as CASSRTAHEQYF.

CDR3 nucleotide sequence: TGTGCCAGCAGCCAATACCAGGGGACGGGCAATCAGCCCCAGCATTTT. Amino acid sequence: CASSQYQGTGNQPQHF. The chain employs TRBV7-2 and TRBJ1-5, with D possibly TRBD1 on 6 matching bases. Germline V CDR1 and CDR2: SGHTA, FQGNSA. CDR3 length equals 16 residues. Trimming pared 5 bases from V and 2 bases from J, leaving 16 bases between.

V is TRBV2 and J is TRBJ1-6; 9 bases are a match to TRBD1. V lost 7 bases, J lost 7 bases, and 11 bases stayed unmatched. The CDR3 spans 16 residues. Germline values: CDR1 SNHLY, CDR2 FYNNEI. DNA for the CDR3: TGTGCCAGCATCGGTAGGCGACAGGGGGTGAATTCACCCCTCCACTTT. Translated, it gives CASIGRRQGVNSPLHF.

On this clonotype: One junction end disagrees with the germline gene, perhaps due to a read error. The chain has TRBV27 and TRBJ1-2; tentatively, D is TRBD1 (5 bases). Germline V CDR1 and CDR2: MNHEY, SMNVEV (reference sequence). The CDR3 has 15 residues. The CDR3 sequence: CASILSGTGNYGYTF. Written as DNA, the CDR3 is TGTGCCAGCATTTTATCGGGGACGGGGAACTATGGCTACACCTTC.

V and J are TRBV7-9 and TRBJ1-1; D is perhaps TRBD1 (6 bases). The V end lost 7 bases, the J end lost 8 bases, and 11 bases lay between the germline ends. The CDR3 extends over 11 amino acids. CDR1 and CDR2 from the germline V gene are SEHNR and FQNEAQ (reference sequence). This CDR3 reads CASNRAAEAFF. The CDR3 coding sequence is TGTGCCAGCAACAGGGCAGCAGAAGCTTTCTTT.